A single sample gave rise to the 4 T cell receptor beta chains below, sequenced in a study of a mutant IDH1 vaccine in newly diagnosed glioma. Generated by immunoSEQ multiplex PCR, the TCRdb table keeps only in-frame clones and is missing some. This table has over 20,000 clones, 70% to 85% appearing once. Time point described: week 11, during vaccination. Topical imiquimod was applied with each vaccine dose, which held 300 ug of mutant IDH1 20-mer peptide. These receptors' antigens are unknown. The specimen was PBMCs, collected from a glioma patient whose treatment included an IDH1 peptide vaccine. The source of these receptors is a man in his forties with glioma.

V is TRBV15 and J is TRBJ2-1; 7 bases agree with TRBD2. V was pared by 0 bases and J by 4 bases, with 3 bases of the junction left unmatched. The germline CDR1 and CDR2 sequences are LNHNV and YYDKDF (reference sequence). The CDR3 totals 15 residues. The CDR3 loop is CATSREAGSYNEQFF. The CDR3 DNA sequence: TGTGCCACCAGCAGAGAAGCGGGGTCTTACAATGAGCAGTTCTTC.

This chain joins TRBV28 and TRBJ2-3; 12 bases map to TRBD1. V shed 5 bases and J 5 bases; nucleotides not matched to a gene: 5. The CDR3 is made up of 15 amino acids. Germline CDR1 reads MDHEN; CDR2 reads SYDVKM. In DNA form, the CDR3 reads TGTGCCAGCAGTCCCGGGACAGGGGGCGAAGATACGCAGTATTTT. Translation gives CASSPGTGGEDTQYF.

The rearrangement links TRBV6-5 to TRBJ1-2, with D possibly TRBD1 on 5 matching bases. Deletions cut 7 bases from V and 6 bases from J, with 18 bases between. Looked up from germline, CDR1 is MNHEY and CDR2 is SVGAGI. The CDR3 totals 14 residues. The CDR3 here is CASTKGRGDHGYTF. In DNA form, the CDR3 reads TGTGCCAGCACCAAGGGACGGGGAGACCATGGCTACACCTTC.

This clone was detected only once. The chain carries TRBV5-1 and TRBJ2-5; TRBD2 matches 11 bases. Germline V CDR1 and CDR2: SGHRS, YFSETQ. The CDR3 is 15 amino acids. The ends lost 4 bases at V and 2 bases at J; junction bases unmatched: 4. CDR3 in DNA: TGCGCCAGCAGCCCGAGACTAGCGGGGCAAGAGACCCAGTACTTC. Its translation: CASSPRLAGQETQYF.